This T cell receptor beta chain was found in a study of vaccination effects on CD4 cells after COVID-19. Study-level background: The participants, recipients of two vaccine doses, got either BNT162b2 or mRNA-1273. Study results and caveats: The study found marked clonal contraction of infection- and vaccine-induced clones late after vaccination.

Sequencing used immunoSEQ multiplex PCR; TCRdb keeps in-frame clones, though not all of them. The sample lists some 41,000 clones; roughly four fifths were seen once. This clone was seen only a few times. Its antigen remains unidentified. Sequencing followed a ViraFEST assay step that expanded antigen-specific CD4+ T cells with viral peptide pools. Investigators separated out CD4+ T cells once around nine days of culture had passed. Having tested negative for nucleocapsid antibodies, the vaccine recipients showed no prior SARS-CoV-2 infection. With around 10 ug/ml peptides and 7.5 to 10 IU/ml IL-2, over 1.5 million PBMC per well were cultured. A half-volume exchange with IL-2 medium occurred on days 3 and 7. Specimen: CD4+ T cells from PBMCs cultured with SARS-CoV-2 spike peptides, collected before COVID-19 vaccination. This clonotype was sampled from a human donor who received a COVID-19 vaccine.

The CDR3: CASSRTGGTEAFF. CDR3 in DNA: TGTGCCAGCTCAAGGACAGGGGGCACTGAAGCTTTCTTT. V gene TRBV18 combines with J gene TRBJ1-1; 10 bases agree with TRBD1. Germline CDR1 and CDR2: KGHSH and LQKENI. The V segment lost 5 bases and the J segment 4 bases; nucleotides outside the gene matches: 1. This CDR3 is built from 13 residues.